One sample yielded the 18 T cell receptor beta chains listed below, sequenced in a study of blood T cell repertoires in COVID-19. TCRdb's copy holds only in-frame clones and misses some; the assay was immunoSEQ multiplex PCR. There are 50,000 or so clones in the sample; 65% to 90% occur only once, and 13% to 15% lies in the top ten. Material for sequencing was peripheral blood. These receptors came from a man between 65 and 85 years old with acute or convalescent COVID-19.

This clone was counted between two and nine times. As DNA, the CDR3 is TGTGCTAGTGGTTTGCAGGGGTCGTCCTACAATGAGCAGTTCTTC. Its translation: CASGLQGSSYNEQFF. V is TRBV12-5 and J is TRBJ2-1; perhaps TRBD1 as D (6 bases). CDR3 length equals 15 residues. V lost 2 bases and J 1 base, leaving 9 bases between the germline ends. Germline V gene data show CDR1 as LGHNT and CDR2 as FRNRAP.

This clone has a handful of counts. The J gene is TRBJ1-4, the V gene TRBV4-3; 10 bases agree with TRBD1. The CDR3 has 16 amino acids. After removal of 1 base from V and 8 bases from J, the junction contained 7 bases not matched to a gene. Germline loops: CDR1 LGHNA, CDR2 YSLEER. The CDR3 DNA follows: TGCGCCAGCAGCCAAGGGGGGACAGGGGTGGGCGAAAAACTGTTTTTT. Translated, it gives CASSQGGTGVGEKLFF.

This chain connects TRBV28 to TRBJ1-1, with TRBD1 matching over 7 bases. Germline V CDR1 and CDR2: MDHEN, SYDVKM. Trimming took 5 bases from V and 5 from J; bases not matched to a gene: 5. This CDR3 comprises 13 residues. CDR3 nucleotide sequence: TGTGCCAGCAGTGCGCCGACAGGGACTGAAGCTTTCTTT. Residues: CASSAPTGTEAFF.

The rearrangement links TRBV2 to TRBJ1-1; D remains unclear. In germline, CDR1 is SNHLY, CDR2 FYNNEI. The CDR3 has 12 amino acids. The V end was cut by 7 bases, the J end by 4 bases, with 10 bases between. This chain's CDR3 is CASTERVTEAFF. In DNA, the CDR3 is TGTGCCAGCACGGAGCGAGTCACTGAAGCTTTCTTT. Drawing the rest from reference TRBV2 and TRBJ1-1, the complete variable domain is EPEVTQTPSHQVTQMGQEVILRCVPISNHLYFYWYRQILGQKVEFLVSFYNNEISEKSEIFDDQFSVERPDGSNFTLKIRSTKLEDSAMYFCASTERVTEAFFGQGTRLTVV.

V and J are TRBV5-5 and TRBJ2-7; 7 nucleotides line up with TRBD1. The junction had 2 bases not matched to a gene; V was cut back by 2 bases and J by 3 bases. CDR3 size: 13 residues. Per the germline V gene, CDR1 is SGHKS and CDR2 is YYEKEE (reference sequence). The CDR3 region is CASSLQGYYEQYV. The CDR3, as DNA: TGTGCCAGCAGCTTACAGGGGTACTACGAGCAGTACGTC.

The V gene is TRBV5-1, the J gene TRBJ2-1, with D perhaps TRBD2 (6 bases). The V and J ends lost 0 bases and 2 bases respectively, with 6 bases between them. There are 14 residues in the CDR3. Germline V gene sequence: CDR1 SGHRS, CDR2 YFSETQ. Here the CDR3 DNA reads TGCGCCAGCAGCTTGGTAGCGGCCTACAATGAGCAGTTCTTC. Its translation is CASSLVAAYNEQFF.

The chain has TRBV7-6 and TRBJ1-2; 10 bases are a match to TRBD1. CDR3 length equals 15 residues. V gave up 5 bases and J gave up 4 bases; unmatched junction bases: 7. Germline V gene lookup returns CDR1 SGHVS and CDR2 FNYEAQ. The CDR3 DNA reads as TGTGCCAGCAGCCCCACGGGACAGGGGTCCTATGGCTACACCTTC. As protein: CASSPTGQGSYGYTF.

CDR3 loop: CASSFYRDSEQFF. In nucleotides, the CDR3 is TGTGCCAGCAGCTTTTACCGGGACTCAGAGCAGTTCTTC. This sequence joins TRBV3-1 (or the pseudogene TRBV3-2) and TRBJ2-1; D is possibly TRBD2 (6 bases). Trimming took 5 bases from V and 10 from J, leaving 15 bases between them. This CDR3 has 13 residues. Germline loops: CDR1 LGHDT, CDR2 YNNKEL (reference sequence).

The chain uses TRBV5-6 and TRBJ2-1, with 7 bases aligning to TRBD2. CDR3 length: 16 amino acids. In germline, CDR1 is SGHDT, CDR2 YYEEEE. After removal of 3 bases from V and 2 bases from J, the junction contained 8 bases not matched to a gene. Here the CDR3 reads CASSWARDYAYNEQFF. Written as DNA, the CDR3 is TGTGCCAGCAGCTGGGCCCGGGACTACGCCTACAATGAGCAGTTCTTC.

The CDR3 nucleotides are TGCGCCAGCAGGGACCGGACAGGGGGGAGCACTGAAGCTTTCTTT. Encoded protein: CASRDRTGGSTEAFF. This chain links TRBV5-1 with TRBJ1-1, with 10 bases lining up with TRBD1. The trim removed 5 bases at V and 4 bases at J, leaving 8 bases unmatched. The CDR3 has 15 residues. Germline-derived CDR1 and CDR2 are SGHRS and YFSETQ.

V usage is TRBV3-1 (or the pseudogene TRBV3-2) and J usage is TRBJ2-4; D is perhaps TRBD1 (5 bases). V lost 3 bases and J lost 0, with 9 bases in between. The CDR3 runs to 15 residues. Germline V lookup: CDR1 LGHDT, CDR2 YNNKEL (reference sequence). CDR3 in amino acids: CASSHGHLAKNIQYF. DNA for the CDR3: TGTGCCAGCAGCCACGGACATCTAGCCAAAAACATTCAGTACTTC.

V is TRBV19 and J is TRBJ2-2, with 10 nucleotides matching TRBD1. Germline assignment: CDR1 LNHDA and CDR2 SQIVND (reference sequence). The length of the CDR3 is 16 residues. Trimming took 7 bases from V and 5 from J; bases not matched to a gene: 10. CDR3 loop: CASTPRRGQGTGELFF. DNA for the CDR3: TGTGCCAGTACCCCCAGGCGGGGACAGGGGACCGGGGAGCTGTTTTTT.

V gene TRBV7-9 combines with J gene TRBJ2-3; no definite D call. Germline V CDR1 and CDR2: SEHNR, FQNEAQ (reference sequence). Trimming removed 4 bases from V and 3 bases from J, with 23 bases in between. The CDR3 consists of 18 residues. The CDR3 is CASSSRVARGRSTDTQYF. The CDR3 nucleotides are TGTGCCAGCAGCTCCCGCGTCGCTCGCGGCCGGTCAACAGATACGCAGTATTTT.

The rearrangement uses TRBV19 and TRBJ2-7; D unresolved. V gave up 5 bases and J gave up 0 bases, with 17 bases separating them. The CDR3 is made up of 16 amino acids. Germline V gene sequence: CDR1 LNHDA, CDR2 SQIVND (reference sequence). The CDR3 DNA reads TGTGCCAGTAGTCGCGGTTTTCGCTTGGCCTCCTACGAGCAGTACTTC. Translated: CASSRGFRLASYEQYF.

This rearrangement joins TRBV25-1 to TRBJ2-3; a possible D gene is TRBD2 (5 bases). Trimming left V 7 bases short and J 0 bases short, with 14 bases between. The CDR3 contains 15 residues. Germline V gene sequence: CDR1 MGHDK, CDR2 SYGVNS. The CDR3 nucleotides are TGTGCCAGCATTTCTCGACGGGAAAGCACAGATACGCAGTATTTT. It is translated as CASISRRESTDTQYF.

The chain combines TRBV5-1 with TRBJ1-1; 11 bases are a match to TRBD1. The CDR3 runs 17 residues. Per the germline V gene, CDR1 is SGHRS and CDR2 is YFSETQ. V shed 4 bases and J 1 base; nucleotides not matched to a gene: 9. The DNA for the CDR3 is TGCGCCAGCAGCCCCAATGGAGGGACAGGGGGGAACACTGAAGCTTTCTTT. Translated: CASSPNGGTGGNTEAFF.

This clone came up once. The chain links TRBV14 to TRBJ2-7; D might be TRBD1 (6 bases). Germline V gene sequence: CDR1 SGHDN, CDR2 FVKESK. The length of the CDR3 is 14 residues. Trimming cost V 3 bases and J 6 bases, with 15 bases left between them. The CDR3 is CASSQQSGDREQYF. CDR3 nucleotide sequence: TGTGCCAGCAGCCAGCAATCAGGGGACCGCGAGCAGTACTTC.

This rearrangement joins TRBV5-4 to TRBJ1-4; 12 bases match TRBD1. Germline V CDR1 and CDR2: SGHNT, YYREEE (reference sequence). Trimming cost V 4 bases and J 6 bases; bases outside gene matches: 10. This CDR3 spans 17 amino acids. The CDR3: CASSPWDRGREDEKLFF. CDR3 coding DNA: TGTGCCAGCAGCCCTTGGGACAGGGGGCGCGAGGATGAAAAACTGTTTTTT.